This is a list of T cell receptor beta chains from one sample in a study of a mutant IDH1 vaccine in newly diagnosed glioma. Their antigen targets remain unknown. Clones were read by immunoSEQ multiplex PCR, and TCRdb kept only the in-frame ones, dropping some. In the table there are approximately 21,000 clones, 84% of which are singletons. Specimen: PBMCs, collected from a glioma patient whose treatment included an IDH1 peptide vaccine. These receptors were collected from a man in his forties with glioma. Both conserved end residues are part of each CDR3. D genes are given only for firm matches. A row's size may be missing; if present it is once, few, many or a size class.

j_gene: TRBJ2-1; d_gene: NA; abundance: NA; v_gene: TRBV4-3; CDR3aa: CASSQDLRAPNEQFF; CDR3nt: TGCGCCAGCAGCCAAGATTTAAGGGCCCCCAATGAGCAGTTCTTC
j_gene: TRBJ1-4; d_gene: TRBD1; abundance: NA; v_gene: TRBV19; CDR3aa: CASRDRGTATNEKLFF; CDR3nt: TGTGCCAGTAGGGACAGGGGGACCGCAACTAATGAAAAACTGTTTTTT
j_gene: TRBJ2-1; d_gene: NA; abundance: NA; v_gene: TRBV20-1; CDR3aa: CSASTGDEQFF; CDR3nt: TGCAGTGCTTCGACTGGGGATGAGCAGTTCTTC
j_gene: TRBJ2-5; d_gene: TRBD1; abundance: NA; v_gene: TRBV2; CDR3aa: CASGGTGQETQYF; CDR3nt: TGTGCCAGCGGCGGGACAGGGCAAGAGACCCAGTACTTC
j_gene: TRBJ2-7; d_gene: NA; abundance: NA; v_gene: TRBV15; CDR3aa: CATSRFPRGGYEQYF; CDR3nt: TGTGCCACCAGCAGATTCCCCAGGGGGGGGTACGAGCAGTACTTC
j_gene: TRBJ2-4; d_gene: TRBD2; abundance: NA; v_gene: TRBV7-9; CDR3aa: CASSRTSGLNIQYF; CDR3nt: TGTGCCAGCAGTCGGACTAGCGGGTTAAACATTCAGTACTTC
j_gene: TRBJ2-1; d_gene: NA; abundance: NA; v_gene: TRBV27; CDR3aa: CASRYRTGYNEQFF; CDR3nt: TGTGCCAGCCGATACCGCACCGGCTACAATGAGCAGTTCTTC
j_gene: TRBJ2-1; d_gene: TRBD2; abundance: NA; v_gene: TRBV6-4; CDR3aa: CASSTSGSTNEQFF; CDR3nt: TGTGCCAGCAGTACTAGCGGGAGTACCAATGAGCAGTTCTTC
j_gene: TRBJ1-1; d_gene: NA; abundance: NA; v_gene: TRBV7-9; CDR3aa: CASLQFGSEAKAFF; CDR3nt: TGTGCCAGCTTACAATTCGGTTCGGAGGCTAAGGCTTTCTTT
j_gene: TRBJ2-7; d_gene: NA; abundance: NA; v_gene: TRBV2; CDR3aa: CASMSDRSSYEQYF; CDR3nt: TGTGCCAGCATGTCTGACAGAAGCTCCTACGAGCAGTACTTC
j_gene: TRBJ2-3; d_gene: NA; abundance: NA; v_gene: TRBV27; CDR3aa: CATQTPGRTDTQYF; CDR3nt: TGTGCCACACAAACCCCGGGCCGCACAGATACGCAGTATTTT
j_gene: TRBJ2-3; d_gene: TRBD2; abundance: NA; v_gene: TRBV10-3; CDR3aa: CAISESTAGEGTQYF; CDR3nt: TGTGCCATCAGTGAGTCGACAGCGGGAGAAGGTACGCAGTATTTT
j_gene: TRBJ2-7; d_gene: TRBD2; abundance: NA; v_gene: TRBV7-2; CDR3aa: CASSLAGGRGREQYF; CDR3nt: TGTGCCAGCAGCCTAGCGGGAGGCCGAGGGAGGGAGCAGTACTTC
j_gene: TRBJ2-7; d_gene: NA; abundance: NA; v_gene: TRBV5-3; CDR3aa: CARKQDSYEQYF; CDR3nt: TGTGCCAGAAAACAGGACTCCTACGAGCAGTACTTC
j_gene: TRBJ2-3; d_gene: TRBD1; abundance: NA; v_gene: TRBV7-2; CDR3aa: CASSSGQGGADTQYF; CDR3nt: TGTGCCAGCAGCTCAGGACAGGGGGGGGCAGATACGCAGTATTTT
j_gene: TRBJ2-1; d_gene: NA; abundance: NA; v_gene: TRBV7-2; CDR3aa: CASSLRPGEDEQFF; CDR3nt: TGTGCCAGCAGCTTACGGCCAGGGGAAGATGAGCAGTTCTTC
j_gene: TRBJ2-5; d_gene: NA; abundance: NA; v_gene: TRBV2; CDR3aa: CASRVDRQETQYF; CDR3nt: TGTGCCAGCAGGGTCGACCGCCAAGAGACCCAGTACTTC
j_gene: TRBJ2-7; d_gene: NA; abundance: NA; v_gene: TRBV20-1; CDR3aa: CSAPTTYEQYF; CDR3nt: TGCAGTGCCCCTACGACCTACGAGCAGTACTTC
j_gene: TRBJ2-3; d_gene: NA; abundance: NA; v_gene: TRBV7-8; CDR3aa: CASSLGPLLQYF; CDR3nt: TGTGCCAGCAGCTTAGGGCCGCTACTCCAGTATTTT
j_gene: TRBJ1-2; d_gene: TRBD1; abundance: NA; v_gene: TRBV11-2; CDR3aa: CASSPQGTNYGYTF; CDR3nt: TGTGCCAGCAGCCCACAGGGGACGAACTATGGCTACACCTTC
j_gene: TRBJ1-2; d_gene: NA; abundance: NA; v_gene: TRBV29-1; CDR3aa: CSVGATNYGYTF; CDR3nt: TGCAGCGTTGGAGCAACTAACTATGGCTACACCTTC
j_gene: TRBJ2-1; d_gene: TRBD1; abundance: once; v_gene: TRBV25-1; CDR3aa: CASSRQGQGEFF; CDR3nt: TGTGCCAGCAGTAGACAGGGACAGGGTGAGTTCTTC
j_gene: TRBJ1-4; d_gene: NA; abundance: NA; v_gene: TRBV19; CDR3aa: CASSRTGTATNEKLFF; CDR3nt: TGTGCCAGTAGTCGTACAGGGACCGCAACTAATGAAAAACTGTTTTTT
j_gene: TRBJ1-5; d_gene: TRBD1; abundance: NA; v_gene: TRBV7-8; CDR3aa: CASSPNHRQGHQPQHF; CDR3nt: TGTGCCAGCAGTCCCAACCATCGACAGGGCCATCAGCCCCAGCATTTT
j_gene: TRBJ1-2; d_gene: TRBD1; abundance: NA; v_gene: TRBV27; CDR3aa: CASSGLQGADGYTF; CDR3nt: TGTGCCAGCAGTGGACTTCAGGGGGCGGATGGCTACACCTTC
j_gene: TRBJ2-7; d_gene: NA; abundance: NA; v_gene: TRBV5-1; CDR3aa: CASSLEVRESSYEQYF; CDR3nt: TGCGCCAGCAGCTTGGAAGTACGGGAAAGCTCCTACGAGCAGTACTTC
j_gene: TRBJ2-7; d_gene: NA; abundance: NA; v_gene: TRBV29-1; CDR3aa: CSVERGHNYEQYF; CDR3nt: TGCAGCGTAGAACGGGGACACAACTACGAGCAGTACTTC
j_gene: TRBJ2-7; d_gene: TRBD2; abundance: NA; v_gene: TRBV10-3; CDR3aa: CAISDRLAGERYEQYF; CDR3nt: TGTGCCATCAGTGACCGACTAGCGGGAGAAAGATACGAGCAGTACTTC
j_gene: TRBJ2-1; d_gene: NA; abundance: NA; v_gene: TRBV7-9; CDR3aa: CASSPLPRGINEQFF; CDR3nt: TGTGCCAGCAGCCCTCTCCCTAGGGGGATCAATGAGCAGTTCTTC
j_gene: TRBJ1-5; d_gene: NA; abundance: NA; v_gene: TRBV6-1; CDR3aa: CASTGQGIQPQHF; CDR3nt: TGTGCCAGCACCGGCCAGGGGATTCAGCCCCAGCATTTT
j_gene: TRBJ2-1; d_gene: TRBD2; abundance: NA; v_gene: TRBV19; CDR3aa: CASSSGTSGTNEQFF; CDR3nt: TGTGCCAGTAGTTCAGGGACTAGCGGGACCAATGAGCAGTTCTTC
j_gene: TRBJ2-1; d_gene: TRBD1; abundance: NA; v_gene: TRBV18; CDR3aa: CASSLGQGGLLEQFF; CDR3nt: TGTGCCAGCTCACTAGGACAGGGAGGATTGCTTGAGCAGTTCTTC
j_gene: TRBJ2-1; d_gene: NA; abundance: NA; v_gene: TRBV4-1; CDR3aa: CASSQVATEQFF; CDR3nt: TGCGCCAGCAGCCAAGTCGCGACAGAGCAGTTCTTC
j_gene: TRBJ1-1; d_gene: NA; abundance: NA; v_gene: TRBV27; CDR3aa: CASSSRVAEAFF; CDR3nt: TGTGCCAGCAGTTCCCGAGTGGCTGAAGCTTTCTTT
j_gene: TRBJ2-7; d_gene: NA; abundance: NA; v_gene: TRBV7-3; CDR3aa: CASSPGPSSYEQYF; CDR3nt: TGTGCCAGCAGCCCGGGACCGAGCTCCTACGAGCAGTACTTC
j_gene: TRBJ2-5; d_gene: NA; abundance: NA; v_gene: TRBV29-1; CDR3aa: CSTQGGETQYF; CDR3nt: TGCAGCACCCAGGGTGGGGAGACCCAGTACTTC
j_gene: TRBJ2-5; d_gene: NA; abundance: NA; v_gene: TRBV19; CDR3aa: CASSTRQTARETQYF; CDR3nt: TGTGCCAGTAGTACCCGTCAGACAGCCCGAGAGACCCAGTACTTC
j_gene: TRBJ2-7; d_gene: NA; abundance: NA; v_gene: TRBV4-1; CDR3aa: CASSQDGYSGQTSYEQYF; CDR3nt: TGCGCCAGCAGCCAAGACGGATACAGCGGGCAAACCTCCTACGAGCAGTACTTC
j_gene: TRBJ2-2; d_gene: TRBD2; abundance: once; v_gene: TRBV7-7; CDR3aa: CASSPREGNTGELFF; CDR3nt: TGTGCTAGCAGCCCCCGGGAGGGCAACACCGGGGAGCTGTTTTTT
j_gene: TRBJ2-7; d_gene: NA; abundance: NA; v_gene: TRBV19; CDR3aa: CASSIDRRHTSEQYF; CDR3nt: TGTGCCAGTAGTATAGATCGAAGACACACCAGCGAGCAGTACTTC
j_gene: TRBJ2-7; d_gene: NA; abundance: NA; v_gene: TRBV7-6; CDR3aa: CASSFGGAPYEQYF; CDR3nt: TGTGCCAGCAGCTTTGGGGGCGCCCCCTACGAGCAGTACTTC
j_gene: TRBJ1-5; d_gene: NA; abundance: NA; v_gene: TRBV19; CDR3aa: CASSLSRARRNQPQHF; CDR3nt: TGTGCCAGTAGCCTGTCGAGGGCCCGCAGGAATCAGCCCCAGCATTTT
j_gene: TRBJ2-1; d_gene: TRBD2; abundance: few; v_gene: TRBV15; CDR3aa: CATSREGSGSIWAYNEQFF; CDR3nt: TGTGCCACCAGCAGGGAGGGTAGCGGGAGTATCTGGGCCTACAATGAGCAGTTCTTC
j_gene: TRBJ2-3; d_gene: NA; abundance: few; v_gene: TRBV7-2; CDR3aa: CASSSRLNTDTQYF; CDR3nt: TGTGCCAGCAGCTCCAGACTAAACACAGATACGCAGTATTTT
j_gene: TRBJ1-4; d_gene: NA; abundance: NA; v_gene: TRBV15; CDR3aa: CATSRVDGRGWEKLFF; CDR3nt: TGTGCCACCAGCAGAGTCGACGGGAGGGGCTGGGAAAAACTGTTTTTT
j_gene: TRBJ2-3; d_gene: NA; abundance: NA; v_gene: TRBV7-2; CDR3aa: CASTPRSGDTQYF; CDR3nt: TGTGCCAGCACCCCACGCTCGGGAGATACGCAGTATTTT
j_gene: TRBJ1-5; d_gene: NA; abundance: NA; v_gene: TRBV6-1; CDR3aa: CASSIRNSNQPQHF; CDR3nt: TGTGCCAGCAGTATCCGGAATAGCAATCAGCCCCAGCATTTT
j_gene: TRBJ2-5; d_gene: NA; abundance: once; v_gene: TRBV25-1; CDR3aa: CASSDRGHQETQYF; CDR3nt: TGTGCCAGCAGTGATCGAGGCCACCAAGAGACCCAGTACTTC
j_gene: TRBJ2-4; d_gene: TRBD1; abundance: once; v_gene: TRBV20-1; CDR3aa: CSAPTGTVVGF; CDR3nt: TGCAGTGCCCCCACCGGGACAGTCGTGGGCTTC
j_gene: TRBJ1-5; d_gene: NA; abundance: NA; v_gene: TRBV19; CDR3aa: CASSNRGNQPQHF; CDR3nt: TGTGCCAGTAGTAATAGGGGAAATCAGCCCCAGCATTTT
j_gene: TRBJ1-2; d_gene: NA; abundance: NA; v_gene: TRBV6-5; CDR3aa: CASSYESRGFDGYTF; CDR3nt: TGTGCCAGCAGTTACGAATCCAGGGGATTCGATGGCTACACCTTC
j_gene: TRBJ1-5; d_gene: TRBD1; abundance: once; v_gene: TRBV19; CDR3aa: CASNRGVGQGNQPQHF; CDR3nt: TGTGCCAGTAACCGCGGGGTGGGACAGGGCAATCAGCCCCAGCATTTT
j_gene: TRBJ1-2; d_gene: NA; abundance: NA; v_gene: TRBV7-3; CDR3aa: CASSLSPGNFYGYTF; CDR3nt: TGTGCCAGCAGCTTAAGCCCAGGCAACTTCTATGGCTACACCTTC
j_gene: TRBJ2-6; d_gene: NA; abundance: once; v_gene: TRBV6-5; CDR3aa: CASSTGSGANVLTF; CDR3nt: TGTGCCAGCAGCACGGGGTCTGGGGCCAACGTCCTGACTTTC
j_gene: TRBJ2-7; d_gene: NA; abundance: NA; v_gene: TRBV7-9; CDR3aa: CASSWGFSEQYF; CDR3nt: TGTGCCAGCAGTTGGGGGTTTTCGGAGCAGTACTTC
j_gene: TRBJ1-6; d_gene: NA; abundance: NA; v_gene: TRBV4-2; CDR3aa: CASSQDKYNSPLHF; CDR3nt: TGTGCCAGCAGCCAAGACAAGTATAATTCACCCCTCCACTTT
j_gene: TRBJ2-7; d_gene: NA; abundance: NA; v_gene: TRBV9; CDR3aa: CASSVEAPSSYEQYF; CDR3nt: TGTGCCAGCAGCGTAGAGGCTCCAAGCTCCTACGAGCAGTACTTC
j_gene: TRBJ2-7; d_gene: NA; abundance: NA; v_gene: TRBV28; CDR3aa: CASSPPGFGEQYF; CDR3nt: TGTGCCAGCAGTCCTCCCGGTTTCGGCGAGCAGTACTTC
j_gene: TRBJ2-7; d_gene: TRBD1; abundance: few; v_gene: TRBV5-1; CDR3aa: CASSFFPGQGSNEQYF; CDR3nt: TGCGCCAGCAGCTTTTTCCCGGGACAGGGGAGCAACGAGCAGTACTTC
j_gene: TRBJ2-4; d_gene: TRBD1; abundance: NA; v_gene: TRBV6-4; CDR3aa: CASSDCSRGLENIQYF; CDR3nt: TGTGCCAGCAGTGATTGTAGCAGGGGGCTTGAAAACATTCAGTACTTC